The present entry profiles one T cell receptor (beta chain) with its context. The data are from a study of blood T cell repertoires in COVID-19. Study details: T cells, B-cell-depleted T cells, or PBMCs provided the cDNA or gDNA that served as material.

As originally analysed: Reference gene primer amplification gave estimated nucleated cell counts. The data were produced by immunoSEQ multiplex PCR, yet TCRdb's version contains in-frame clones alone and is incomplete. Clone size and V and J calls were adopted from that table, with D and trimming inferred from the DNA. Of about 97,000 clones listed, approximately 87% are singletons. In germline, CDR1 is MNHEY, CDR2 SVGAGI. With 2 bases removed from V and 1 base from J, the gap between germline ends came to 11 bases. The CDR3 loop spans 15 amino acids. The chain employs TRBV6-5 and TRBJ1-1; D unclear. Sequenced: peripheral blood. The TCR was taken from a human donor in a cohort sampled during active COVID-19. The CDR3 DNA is TGTGCCAGCAGTTACGTGCCGGGTACGAACACTGAAGCTTTCTTT. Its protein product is CASSYVPGTNTEAFF.